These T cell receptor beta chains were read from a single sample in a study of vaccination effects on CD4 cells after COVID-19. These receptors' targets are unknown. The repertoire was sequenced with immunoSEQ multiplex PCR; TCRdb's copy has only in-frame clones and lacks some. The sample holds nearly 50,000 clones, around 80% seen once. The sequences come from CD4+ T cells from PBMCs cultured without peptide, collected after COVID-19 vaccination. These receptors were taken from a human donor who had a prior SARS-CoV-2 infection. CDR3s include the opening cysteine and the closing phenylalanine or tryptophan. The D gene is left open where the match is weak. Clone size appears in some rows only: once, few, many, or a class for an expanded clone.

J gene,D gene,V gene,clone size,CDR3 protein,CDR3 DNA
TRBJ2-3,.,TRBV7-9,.,CASSTIGVGTDTQYF,TGTGCCAGCAGCACCATTGGGGTCGGGACAGATACGCAGTATTTT
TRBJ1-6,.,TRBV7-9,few,CASGNSYNSPLHF,TGTGCCAGCGGTAACTCCTATAATTCACCCCTCCACTTT
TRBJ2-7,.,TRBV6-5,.,CASSFRQAHYEQYF,TGTGCCAGCAGTTTCCGACAGGCCCACTACGAGCAGTACTTC
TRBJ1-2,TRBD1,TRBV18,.,CASLPRQGDGYTF,TGTGCCAGCTTACCTCGACAGGGCGATGGCTACACCTTC
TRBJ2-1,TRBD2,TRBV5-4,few,CASRPGTNYNEQFF,TGTGCCAGCAGACCCGGGACTAACTACAATGAGCAGTTCTTC
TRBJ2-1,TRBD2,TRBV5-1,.,CASSLVLAGGVDEQFF,TGCGCCAGCAGCTTGGTGCTAGCGGGGGGTGTCGATGAGCAGTTCTTC
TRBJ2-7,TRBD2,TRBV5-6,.,CASSQQSGGVFEQYF,TGTGCCAGCAGCCAGCAAAGCGGGGGGGTTTTCGAGCAGTACTTC
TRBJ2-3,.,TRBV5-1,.,CASSLAGETDTQYF,TGCGCCAGCAGCTTGGCCGGTGAGACAGATACGCAGTATTTT
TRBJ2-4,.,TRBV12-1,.,CATGSGTSGGTLAKNIQYF,TGTGCCACTGGGTCCGGGACTAGCGGGGGTACTCTAGCCAAAAACATTCAGTACTTC
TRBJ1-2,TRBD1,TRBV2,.,CASSETGTGGYSYTF,TGTGCCAGCAGTGAAACCGGGACAGGGGGCTATAGCTACACCTTC
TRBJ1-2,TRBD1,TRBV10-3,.,CAISRNDRGSNPRGYTF,TGTGCCATCAGCCGAAACGACAGGGGGTCAAATCCCCGTGGCTACACCTTC
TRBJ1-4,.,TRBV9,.,CASSVDDWAANEKLFF,TGTGCCAGCAGCGTAGATGACTGGGCGGCTAATGAAAAACTGTTTTTT
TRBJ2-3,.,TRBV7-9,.,CASSRLGRVRDTQYF,TGTGCCAGCAGCCGCTTGGGGCGGGTCCGGGATACGCAGTATTTT
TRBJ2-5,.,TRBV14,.,CASSQGGNQETQYF,TGTGCCAGCAGCCAAGGTGGCAACCAAGAGACCCAGTACTTC
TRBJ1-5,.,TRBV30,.,CAWSVGVLSNQPQHF,TGTGCCTGGAGTGTCGGGGTCCTTAGCAATCAGCCCCAGCATTTT
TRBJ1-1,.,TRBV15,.,CATSRGPGTEAFF,TGTGCCACCAGCAGGGGGCCTGGGACTGAAGCTTTCTTT
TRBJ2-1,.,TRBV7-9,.,CASSLANGGEQFF,TGTGCCAGCAGCTTAGCTAATGGTGGCGAGCAGTTCTTC
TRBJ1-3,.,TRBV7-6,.,CASSLDWWQGGGNTIYF,TGTGCCAGCAGCTTAGACTGGTGGCAGGGAGGAGGAAACACCATATATTTT
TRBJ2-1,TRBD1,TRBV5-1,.,CASSLDSPDRGYNEQFF,TGCGCCAGCAGCTTGGACTCCCCGGACAGGGGGTACAATGAGCAGTTCTTC
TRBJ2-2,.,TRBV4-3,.,CASSPSYNTGELFF,TGCGCCAGCAGCCCTTCTTACAACACCGGGGAGCTGTTTTTT
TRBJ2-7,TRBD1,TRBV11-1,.,CASSSPGQGKYEQYF,TGTGCCAGCAGCTCCCCGGGACAGGGGAAGTACGAGCAGTACTTC
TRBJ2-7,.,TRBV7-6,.,CASSSTLGTPNVPERSYEQYF,TGTGCCAGCAGCTCCACCCTGGGGACACCTAACGTACCCGAAAGGTCCTACGAGCAGTACTTC
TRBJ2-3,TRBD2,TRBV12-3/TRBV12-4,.,CASSKTGGVQYF,TGTGCCAGCAGTAAGACCGGGGGGGTGCAGTATTTT
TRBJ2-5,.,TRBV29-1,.,CSVEGTVYQETQYF,TGCAGCGTTGAAGGGACAGTGTACCAAGAGACCCAGTACTTC
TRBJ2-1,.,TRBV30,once,CAWSVWFGVWNEQFF,TGTGCCTGGAGTGTTTGGTTTGGGGTATGGAATGAGCAGTTCTTC
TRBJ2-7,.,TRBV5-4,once,CASSLGGREQYF,TGTGCCAGCAGCTTGGGAGGGCGCGAGCAGTACTTC
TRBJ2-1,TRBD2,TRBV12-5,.,CASGLTSGVNEQFF,TGTGCTAGTGGTTTAACTAGCGGGGTCAATGAGCAGTTCTTC
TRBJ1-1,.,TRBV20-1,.,CSASGGWAGSGTEAFF,TGCAGTGCTAGTGGGGGCTGGGCGGGGTCTGGCACTGAAGCTTTCTTT
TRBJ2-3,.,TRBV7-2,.,CASSLKGFLTQYF,TGTGCCAGCAGCTTAAAGGGTTTCCTAACGCAGTATTTT
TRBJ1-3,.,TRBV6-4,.,CASRAQGGGSGNTIYF,TGTGCCAGCAGGGCCCAGGGTGGGGGGTCTGGAAACACCATATATTTT
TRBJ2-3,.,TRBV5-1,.,CASSYAGSTDTQYF,TGCGCCAGCAGCTATGCGGGTAGCACAGATACGCAGTATTTT
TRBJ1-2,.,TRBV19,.,CATGDRERYGYTF,TGTGCCACCGGGGACCGCGAGCGCTATGGCTACACCTTC
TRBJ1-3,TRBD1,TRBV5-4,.,CASSRQGPGNTIYF,TGTGCCAGCAGCCGACAGGGGCCCGGAAACACCATATATTTT
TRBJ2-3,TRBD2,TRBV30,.,CAWKLAGGSTDTQYF,TGTGCCTGGAAACTAGCGGGGGGGTCCACAGATACGCAGTATTTT
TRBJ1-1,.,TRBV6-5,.,CASSYGKGNTEAFF,TGTGCCAGCAGTTACGGTAAGGGGAACACTGAAGCTTTCTTT
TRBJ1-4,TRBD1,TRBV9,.,CASSVHPTPQGVGEKLFF,TGTGCCAGCAGCGTACACCCCACCCCACAGGGGGTTGGAGAAAAACTGTTTTTT
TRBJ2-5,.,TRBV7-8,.,CASNFDRQETQYF,TGTGCCAGTAACTTCGACAGACAAGAGACCCAGTACTTC
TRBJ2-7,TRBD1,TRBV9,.,CASSVGPPGQGYSYEQYF,TGTGCCAGCAGCGTAGGGCCCCCGGGACAGGGCTACTCCTACGAGCAGTACTTC
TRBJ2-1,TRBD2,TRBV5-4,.,CASSFEILLAASYNEQFF,TGTGCCAGCAGCTTCGAAATACTACTAGCGGCCTCCTACAATGAGCAGTTCTTC
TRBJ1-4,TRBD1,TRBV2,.,CASSLLGQEKLFF,TGTGCCAGCAGCCTACTGGGACAGGAAAAACTGTTTTTT
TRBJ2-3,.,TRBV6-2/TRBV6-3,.,CASSYSYRETDTQYF,TGTGCCAGCAGTTACTCCTATCGGGAGACAGATACGCAGTATTTT
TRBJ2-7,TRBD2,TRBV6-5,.,CASIPPLGGSYEQYF,TGTGCCAGCATTCCCCCGTTGGGAGGGTCCTACGAGCAGTACTTC
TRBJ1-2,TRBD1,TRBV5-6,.,CASSPIPGQGNYGYTF,TGTGCCAGCAGCCCCATCCCGGGACAGGGAAACTATGGCTACACCTTC
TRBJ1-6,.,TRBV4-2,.,CASSQDYQRSPLHF,TGTGCCAGCAGCCAAGATTATCAGCGTTCACCCCTCCACTTT
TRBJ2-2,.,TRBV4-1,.,CASSQNSRVGGGELFF,TGCGCCAGCAGCCAAAACTCCCGGGTAGGGGGCGGGGAGCTGTTTTTT
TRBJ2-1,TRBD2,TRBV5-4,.,CASSLDSGSGFF,TGTGCCAGCAGCTTGGATAGCGGGAGTGGGTTCTTC
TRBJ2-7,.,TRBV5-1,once,CASSLVQLRDEQYF,TGCGCCAGCAGCTTGGTCCAGCTCAGGGACGAGCAGTACTTC
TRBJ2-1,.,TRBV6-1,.,CASSEATQIRESEQFF,TGTGCCAGCAGTGAAGCGACCCAGATTCGGGAAAGTGAGCAGTTCTTC
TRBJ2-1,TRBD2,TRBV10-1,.,CASSEGTSGSSYNEQFF,TGCGCCAGCAGTGAGGGGACTAGCGGGAGCTCCTACAATGAGCAGTTCTTC
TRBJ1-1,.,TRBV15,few,CATKSGLNTEAFF,TGTGCCACCAAGTCAGGGCTGAACACTGAAGCTTTCTTT
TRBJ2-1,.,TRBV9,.,CASSSRRTGSYNEQFF,TGTGCCAGCAGCTCTCGAAGGACTGGCTCCTACAATGAGCAGTTCTTC
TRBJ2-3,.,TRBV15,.,CATSRTRTSTDTQYF,TGTGCCACCAGCAGAACTCGAACTAGCACAGATACGCAGTATTTT
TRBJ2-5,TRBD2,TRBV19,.,CASTPSGSGETQYF,TGTGCCAGTACCCCCAGCGGGAGCGGAGAGACCCAGTACTTC